This TCR beta chain originates from a study of cytomegalovirus exposure and HLA in healthy donors. Germline lookup yields CDR1 SGHRS and CDR2 YFSETQ. This CDR3 spans 17 amino acids. V lost 0 bases and J 0 bases, leaving 12 bases between the germline ends. TCRdb's copy holds only in-frame clones and misses some; the assay was immunoSEQ multiplex PCR. Of under 300,000 clones in the sample, 90% were seen once. The sample was PBMCs. This receptor was obtained from a woman younger than 30 in good health and CMV-seronegative. The rearrangement joins TRBV5-1 to TRBJ2-2; a weak D match, TRBD2 (6 bases). CDR3 nucleotides: TGCGCCAGCAGCTTGGATATGTGGGGGGCGAACACCGGGGAGCTGTTTTTT. Protein product: CASSLDMWGANTGELFF.